These 15 T cell receptor beta chains came from one sample sequenced in a study of STAT3 mutations in large granular lymphocyte leukemia (dated by TCRdb to the late 2010s). For these receptors, no antigen is known. The research as a whole found: All T-LGLL patients had at least one immunodominant TCRbeta clonotype, and roughly half had multiple immunodominant subclonotypes.

The method was the immunoSEQ multiplex PCR assay. Entries here come from immuneACCESS through TCRdb and include only in-frame sequences with V and J called. Some clones fail to appear in such tables; in the studies checked, an unresolved V gene covers under half of the shortfall, and the cause of the remainder is unknown. The table for this sample lists tens of thousands of clones; about 90% of them were counted only once. Of the sample, 9.5% to 15% falls within the top ten clones. The source material was peripheral blood mononuclear cells. The origin of the receptors is a man in his 60s with T-cell large granular lymphocyte leukemia. Some clones in this sample may be carry-over from other donors' samples. The age is the age at diagnosis.

The genes are TRBV13 and TRBJ2-1; no clear D gene. The V end was cut by 5 bases, the J end by 10 bases, with 12 bases between. Germline CDR1 is PRHDT and CDR2 is FYEKMQ (reference sequence). The CDR3 covers 12 residues. DNA for the CDR3: TGTGCCAGCAGCCCACCCCTGGGAGAGCAGTTCTTC. The encoded protein is CASSPPLGEQFF.

This chain links TRBV5-1 with TRBJ1-1, with a possible D match to TRBD1 (6 bases). V lost 4 bases and J lost 4, with 11 bases in between. The CDR3 is made up of 13 amino acids. The germline V gene has CDR1 SGHRS and CDR2 YFSETQ. The CDR3 here is CASSPQGTTEAFF. CDR3 nucleotide sequence: TGCGCCAGCAGCCCACAGGGTACCACTGAAGCTTTCTTT.

The chain carries TRBV5-8 and TRBJ2-3; 10 nucleotides line up with TRBD2. J gave up 5 bases and V 2 bases, and 5 bases lay outside the gene matches. The CDR3 is made up of 15 amino acids. Germline V gene data show CDR1 as SGHTS and CDR2 as YDEGEE. The CDR3 reads CASSLLAGLGDTQYF. The CDR3 DNA follows: TGTGCCAGCAGCTTACTAGCGGGACTCGGAGATACGCAGTATTTT.

The gene calls are TRBV25-1 and TRBJ1-5; D unresolved. Per germline, CDR1 MGHDK and CDR2 SYGVNS. This CDR3 spans 13 amino acids. Trimming took 8 bases from V and 4 from J, leaving 12 bases between them. The CDR3 region is CASPSGQNQPQHF. The CDR3 bases are TGTGCCAGCCCCTCCGGCCAGAATCAGCCCCAGCATTTT. The whole variable domain, filled in from reference TRBV25-1 and TRBJ1-5, reads EADIYQTPRYLVIGTGKKITLECSQTMGHDKMYWYQQDPGMELHLIHYSYGVNSTEKGDLSSESTVSRIRTEHFPLTLESARPSHTSQYLCASPSGQNQPQHFGDGTRLSIL.

The J gene is TRBJ2-2, the V gene TRBV4-1; 8 bases match TRBD2. The CDR3 runs 15 residues. J was trimmed by 5 bases and V by 1 base; bases with no gene match: 3. Germline CDR1 and CDR2: MGHRA and YSYEKL. CDR3 bases: TGCGCCAGCAGCCAAGTTTCGGGGGGGACCGGGGAGCTGTTTTTT. This codes for CASSQVSGGTGELFF.

The rearrangement uses TRBV19 and TRBJ2-7; 8 bases fit TRBD2. V was pared by 4 bases and J by 4 bases, with 6 bases of the junction left unmatched. CDR1 and CDR2 (germline): LNHDA, SQIVND (reference sequence). This CDR3 comprises 14 residues. The CDR3 is CASSRSGSLYEQYF. The CDR3 DNA follows: TGTGCCAGTAGTAGGAGCGGGAGCCTATACGAGCAGTACTTC.

This clone was seen more than once but under ten times. The chain carries TRBV14 and TRBJ1-2; TRBD1 might be the D (5 bases). The germline V gene has CDR1 SGHDN and CDR2 FVKESK. This CDR3 has 14 residues. Trimming took off 1 base at V and 8 bases at J, with 14 bases between the two ends. The CDR3 nucleotides read TGTGCCAGCAGCCAAGGGCAGGGTTTCGGCGGCTACACCTTC. It encodes CASSQGQGFGGYTF.

The chain combines TRBV30 with TRBJ2-7, with D perhaps being TRBD1 or TRBD2 (5 bases each). Germline CDR1 is GTSNPN and CDR2 is SVGIG (reference sequence). Trimming took 0 bases from V and 2 from J, leaving 11 bases between them. The CDR3 spans 14 residues. The CDR3 spells CAWSVTGPTYEQYF. The CDR3, as DNA: TGTGCCTGGAGTGTAACGGGGCCAACCTACGAGCAGTACTTC.

CDR3 protein: CASSLEGGRSYNEQFF. The CDR3 coding sequence is TGTGCCAGCAGCTTGGAGGGGGGACGCTCCTACAATGAGCAGTTCTTC. The chain couples TRBV5-4 to TRBJ2-1, with D possibly called TRBD1 or TRBD2 (6 bases each). The length of the CDR3 is 16 residues. Germline CDR1 and CDR2: SGHNT and YYREEE (reference sequence). V lost 0 bases and J 0 bases, leaving 10 bases between the germline ends. The complete variable domain, with remaining parts taken from reference TRBV5-4 and TRBJ2-1, reads ETGVTQSPTHLIKTRGQQVTLRCSSQSGHNTVSWYQQALGQGPQFIFQYYREEENGRGNFPPRFSGLQFPNYSSELNVNALELDDSALYLCASSLEGGRSYNEQFFGPGTRLTVL.

The chain links TRBV7-2 to TRBJ2-1; TRBD2 aligns across 8 bases. The V gene's germline CDR1 is SGHTA and CDR2 FQGNSA. After removal of 2 bases from V and 6 bases from J, the junction contained 3 bases not matched to a gene. The CDR3 totals 14 residues. The CDR3 region is CASSLSGGINEQFF. CDR3 coding DNA: TGTGCCAGCAGCTTATCGGGAGGGATCAATGAGCAGTTCTTC.

V usage is TRBV5-5 and J usage is TRBJ2-4, with D perhaps TRBD2 (5 bases). The CDR3 length is 13 residues. The V gene's germline CDR1 is SGHKS and CDR2 YYEKEE (reference sequence). The ends were cut back, 1 base at V and 8 bases at J, with 10 bases in the middle. The CDR3 sequence is CASSLRGIDIQYF. CDR3 nucleotide sequence: TGTGCCAGCAGCTTGAGAGGGATTGACATTCAGTACTTC.

The V call is TRBV5-4, the J call TRBJ2-3; D tentatively reads TRBD1 or TRBD2 (5 bases each). The ends were cut back, 5 bases at V and 0 bases at J, with 10 bases in the middle. The CDR3 has 14 amino acids. Germline CDR1 reads SGHNT; CDR2 reads YYREEE (reference sequence). CDR3 sequence reads: CASRPGASTDTQYF. For the CDR3, the DNA is TGTGCCAGCAGGCCCGGGGCCAGCACAGATACGCAGTATTTT.

J is TRBJ1-4 and V is TRBV6-1; D uncertain. The ends were cut back, 7 bases at V and 13 bases at J, with 16 bases in the middle. This CDR3 is built from 12 residues. Germline CDR1 MNHNS, CDR2 SASEGT. The CDR3: CASTKDGVGLFF. As DNA, the CDR3 is TGTGCCAGCACCAAAGATGGGGTTGGACTGTTTTTT.

The chain carries TRBV28 and TRBJ1-1, with 8 bases lining up with TRBD1. This CDR3 has 14 amino acids. The germline V gene encodes CDR1 MDHEN and CDR2 SYDVKM. J gave up 5 bases and V 2 bases, and 4 bases lay outside the gene matches. The CDR3 region has the DNA TGTGCCAGCAGTTTAACAGGGGGTGGTACTGAAGCTTTCTTT. It translates to CASSLTGGGTEAFF.

The chain combines TRBV28 with TRBJ2-5, with D unresolved. V dropped 5 bases and J dropped 2 bases, with 3 bases sitting between them. This CDR3 has 11 residues. The germline V gene has CDR1 MDHEN and CDR2 SYDVKM. DNA of the CDR3: TGTGCCAGCAGTAAGCAAGAGACCCAGTACTTC. Its protein is CASSKQETQYF.